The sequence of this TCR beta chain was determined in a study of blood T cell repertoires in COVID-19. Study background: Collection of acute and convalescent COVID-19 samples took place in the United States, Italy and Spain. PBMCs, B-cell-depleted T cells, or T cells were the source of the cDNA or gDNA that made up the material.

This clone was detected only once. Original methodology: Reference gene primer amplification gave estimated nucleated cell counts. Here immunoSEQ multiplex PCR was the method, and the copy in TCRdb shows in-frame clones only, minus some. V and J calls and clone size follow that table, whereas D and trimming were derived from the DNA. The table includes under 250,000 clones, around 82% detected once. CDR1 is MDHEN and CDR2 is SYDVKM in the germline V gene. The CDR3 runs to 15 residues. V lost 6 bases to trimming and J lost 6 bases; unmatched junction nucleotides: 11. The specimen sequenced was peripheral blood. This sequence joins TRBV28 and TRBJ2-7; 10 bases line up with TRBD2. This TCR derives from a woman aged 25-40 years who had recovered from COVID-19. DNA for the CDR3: TGTGCCAGCAGGCTGCCAGCGGGAGGGCTAGGCGAGCAGTACTTC. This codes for CASRLPAGGLGEQYF.